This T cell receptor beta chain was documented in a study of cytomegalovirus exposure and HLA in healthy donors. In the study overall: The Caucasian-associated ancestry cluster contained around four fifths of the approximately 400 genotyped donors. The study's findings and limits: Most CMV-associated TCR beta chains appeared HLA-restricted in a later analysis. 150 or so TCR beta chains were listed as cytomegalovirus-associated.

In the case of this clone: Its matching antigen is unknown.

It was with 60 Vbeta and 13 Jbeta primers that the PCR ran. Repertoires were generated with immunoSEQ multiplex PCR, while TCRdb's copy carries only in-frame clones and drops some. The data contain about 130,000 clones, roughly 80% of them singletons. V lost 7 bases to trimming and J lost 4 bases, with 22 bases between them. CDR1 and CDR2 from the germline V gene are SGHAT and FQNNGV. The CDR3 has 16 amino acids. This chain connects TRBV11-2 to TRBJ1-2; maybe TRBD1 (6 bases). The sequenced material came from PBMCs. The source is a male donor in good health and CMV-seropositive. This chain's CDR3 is CASTRLTGPRSYGYTF. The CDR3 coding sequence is TGTGCCAGCACCCGGTTGACAGGCCCGAGGAGCTATGGCTACACCTTC. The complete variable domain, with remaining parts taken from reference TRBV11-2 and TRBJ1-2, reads EAGVAQSPRYKIIEKRQSVAFWCNPISGHATLYWYQQILGQGPKLLIQFQNNGVVDDSQLPKDRFSAERLKGVDSTLKIQPAKLEDSAVYLCASTRLTGPRSYGYTFGSGTRLTVV.